The clone carrying this TCR beta chain appeared a few times. The PCR used 60 Vbeta and 13 Jbeta primers. Clones were read by immunoSEQ multiplex PCR, and TCRdb kept only the in-frame ones, dropping some. The table shows about 140,000 clones, with roughly 80% occurring only once. This specimen belongs to a study of cytomegalovirus exposure and HLA in healthy donors. The CDR3 contains 13 residues. V was pared by 5 bases and J by 2 bases, with 7 bases between. Germline V gene sequence: CDR1 MNHEY, CDR2 SVGAGI. V and J are TRBV6-5 and TRBJ1-5; D remains ambiguous. Sequenced material: PBMCs. This TCR came from a man aged 35 to 55 in good health and CMV-seronegative. The CDR3 here is CASSGRGNQPQHF. The CDR3 DNA sequence: TGTGCCAGCAGTGGGAGGGGCAATCAGCCCCAGCATTTT.